Described below is a single TCR beta chain sequence and its context. Two negative PCRs, clearance, or symptom resolution had been documented for recovered Cohort 3 donors. These data belong to a study of blood T cell repertoires in COVID-19. Whole-study context: Sample material is recorded as cDNA or gDNA derived from T cells, B-cell-depleted T cells, or PBMCs.

Original processing methods: Reference gene primer amplification gave estimated nucleated cell counts. Some clones are missing from TCRdb's copy, which holds only in-frame ones; the method was immunoSEQ multiplex PCR. V, J and clone size reflect that table, while D and trimming were determined from the DNA. Among around 400,000 clones listed, 85% to 90% were seen once. The sample taken for sequencing was PBMCs or T cells enriched from blood (not recorded which). This TCR came from a woman aged 25 to 39 who had recovered from COVID-19.

CDR3 in amino acids: CAWKGQLEYEQYF. The CDR3 coding sequence is TGTGCCTGGAAGGGACAGCTAGAGTACGAGCAGTACTTC. The chain couples TRBV30 to TRBJ2-7; 7 positions match TRBD1. V shed 4 bases and J 4 bases; nucleotides not matched to a gene: 7. The CDR3 loop spans 13 amino acids. The V gene's germline CDR1 is GTSNPN and CDR2 SVGIG (reference sequence). Filled out from reference TRBV30 and TRBJ2-7, the complete variable domain reads SQTIHQWPATLVQPVGSPLSLECTVEGTSNPNLYWYRQAAGRGLQLLFYSVGIGQISSEVPQNLSASRPQDRQFILSSKKLLLSDSGFYLCAWKGQLEYEQYFGPGTRLTVT.